Sequencing of this T cell receptor beta chain was carried out in a study of cytomegalovirus exposure and HLA in healthy donors. Researchers ran the PCR with 60 Vbeta and 13 Jbeta primers. The assay was immunoSEQ multiplex PCR, and TCRdb's table has in-frame clones only and misses some. Of 110,000 or so clones listed, under 70% are singletons. The CDR3 loop spans 17 amino acids. Germline CDR1 is SGHTA and CDR2 is FQGNSA. With V trimmed by 5 bases and J by 7 bases, 9 bases remained unmatched. Sample: PBMCs. The origin of this receptor is a man younger than 35 in good health and CMV-seropositive. The J gene is TRBJ1-6, the V gene TRBV7-2, with TRBD1 matching 12 bases. This CDR3 is CASSDPGTGGGNSPLHF. CDR3 DNA sequence: TGTGCCAGCAGCGACCCCGGGACAGGGGGCGGGAATTCACCCCTCCACTTT.